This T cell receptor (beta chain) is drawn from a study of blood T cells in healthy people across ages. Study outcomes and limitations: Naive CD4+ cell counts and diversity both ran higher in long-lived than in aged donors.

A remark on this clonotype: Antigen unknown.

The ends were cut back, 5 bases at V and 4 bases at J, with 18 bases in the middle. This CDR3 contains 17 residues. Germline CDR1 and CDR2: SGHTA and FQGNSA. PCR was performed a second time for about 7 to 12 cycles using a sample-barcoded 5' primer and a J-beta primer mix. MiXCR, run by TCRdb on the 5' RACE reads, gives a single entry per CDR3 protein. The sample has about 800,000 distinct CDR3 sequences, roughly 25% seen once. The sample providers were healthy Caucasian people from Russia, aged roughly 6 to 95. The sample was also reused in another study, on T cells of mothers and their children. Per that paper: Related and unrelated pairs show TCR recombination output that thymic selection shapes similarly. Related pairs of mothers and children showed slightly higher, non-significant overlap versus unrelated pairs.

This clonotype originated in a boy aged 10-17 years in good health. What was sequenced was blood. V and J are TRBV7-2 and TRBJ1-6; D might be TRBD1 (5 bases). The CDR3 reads CASSHGRDRNYNSPLHF. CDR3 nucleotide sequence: TGTGCCAGCAGCCACGGCCGGGACCGAAATTATAATTCACCCCTCCACTTT.